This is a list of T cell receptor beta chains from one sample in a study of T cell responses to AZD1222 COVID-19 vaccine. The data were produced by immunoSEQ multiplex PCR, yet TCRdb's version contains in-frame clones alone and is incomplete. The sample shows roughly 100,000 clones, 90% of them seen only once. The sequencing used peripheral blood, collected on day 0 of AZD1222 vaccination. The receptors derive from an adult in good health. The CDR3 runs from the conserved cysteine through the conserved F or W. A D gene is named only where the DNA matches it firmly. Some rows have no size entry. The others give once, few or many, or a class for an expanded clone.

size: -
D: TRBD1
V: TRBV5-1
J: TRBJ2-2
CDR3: CATSGTGNTGELFF
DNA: TGCGCCACCTCCGGGACAGGGAACACCGGGGAGCTGTTTTTT

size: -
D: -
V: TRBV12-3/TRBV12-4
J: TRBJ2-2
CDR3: CASSNSDTGELFF
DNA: TGTGCCAGCAGCAATAGCGACACCGGGGAGCTGTTTTTT

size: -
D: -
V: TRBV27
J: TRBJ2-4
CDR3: CASSPPGVQNIQYF
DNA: TGTGCCAGCAGCCCACCGGGGGTGCAAAACATTCAGTACTTC

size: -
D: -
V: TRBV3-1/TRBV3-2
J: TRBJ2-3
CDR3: CASSQGRDTQYF
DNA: TGTGCCAGCAGCCAGGGCCGAGATACGCAGTATTTT

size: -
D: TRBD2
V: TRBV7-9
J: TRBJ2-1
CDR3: CASGTGTSGGPAYNEQFF
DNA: TGTGCCAGCGGAACCGGGACTAGCGGGGGCCCAGCCTACAATGAGCAGTTCTTC

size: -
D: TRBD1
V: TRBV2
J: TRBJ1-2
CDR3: CAGSTGASGYTF
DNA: TGTGCCGGATCTACAGGGGCGAGTGGCTACACCTTC

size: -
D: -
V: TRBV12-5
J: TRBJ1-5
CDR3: CASGFRGSQPQHF
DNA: TGTGCTAGTGGTTTTAGGGGGAGTCAGCCCCAGCATTTT

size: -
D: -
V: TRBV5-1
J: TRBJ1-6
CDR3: CASRNPPGGNSPLHF
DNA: TGCGCCAGCAGGAACCCTCCCGGGGGCAATTCACCCCTCCACTTT

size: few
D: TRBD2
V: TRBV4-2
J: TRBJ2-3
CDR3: CASSQELAGGPSDTQYF
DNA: TGTGCCAGCAGCCAAGAATTAGCGGGGGGGCCATCAGATACGCAGTATTTT

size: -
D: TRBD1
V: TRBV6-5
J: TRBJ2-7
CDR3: CATRQGASYEQYF
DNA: TGTGCCACCCGACAGGGGGCAAGTTACGAGCAGTACTTC

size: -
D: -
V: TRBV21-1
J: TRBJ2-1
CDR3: CASSKGRPGGPYNEQFF
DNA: TGTGCCAGCAGCAAAGGGCGTCCGGGGGGCCCCTACAATGAGCAGTTCTTC

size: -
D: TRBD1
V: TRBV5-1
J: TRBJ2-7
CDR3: CASSSDGQGAYEQYF
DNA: TGCGCCAGCAGCTCCGATGGACAGGGGGCTTACGAGCAGTACTTC

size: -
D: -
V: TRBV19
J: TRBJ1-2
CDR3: CASSIYEAGVYGYTF
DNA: TGTGCCAGTAGTATTTACGAGGCAGGGGTCTATGGCTACACCTTC

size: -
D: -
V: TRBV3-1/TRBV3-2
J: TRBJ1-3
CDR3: CASSQGGGRNTIYF
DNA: TGTGCCAGCAGCCAAGGGGGCGGACGAAACACCATATATTTT

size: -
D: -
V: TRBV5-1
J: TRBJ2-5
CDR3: CASSIRGTQYF
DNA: TGCGCCAGCAGCATAAGAGGGACCCAGTACTTC

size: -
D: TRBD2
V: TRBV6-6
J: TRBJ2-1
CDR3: CASRERLAGEPHDQFF
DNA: TGTGCCAGCAGGGAAAGACTAGCGGGGGAGCCCCATGATCAGTTCTTC

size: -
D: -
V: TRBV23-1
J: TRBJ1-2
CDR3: CASSQLRGDWRGTKYGYTF
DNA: TGCGCCAGCAGTCAATTGAGGGGCGACTGGAGAGGAACTAAATATGGCTACACCTTC

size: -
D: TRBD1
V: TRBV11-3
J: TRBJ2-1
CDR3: CASSPQGGRVTIDEQFF
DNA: TGTGCCAGCAGCCCCCAAGGGGGCAGGGTAACGATTGATGAGCAGTTCTTC